What follows are 20 T cell receptor beta chains derived from one specimen sequenced in a study of control samples from healthy donors and cancer patients (dated by TCRdb to the early 2020s). Library preparation employed the immunoSEQ multiplex PCR assay. TCRdb holds this immuneACCESS table with in-frame rearrangements only. Some clones are missing; in checked studies, unresolved V genes explain under half, and the rest has no known cause. A total of about 58,000 clones appear in this sample, about 87% of them only once. The ten largest account for over 9.5% of the sample. What was sequenced was PBMCs. The source of these receptors is a woman aged 55 to 70 with lung cancer.

This chain uses TRBV6-1 with TRBJ1-2; 10 bases line up with TRBD1. The V gene's germline CDR1 is MNHNS and CDR2 SASEGT. Unmatched junction bases numbered 2, after V lost 1 base and J lost 6 bases. The CDR3 is 14 residues long. This chain's CDR3 is CASSEGQGANGYTF. As DNA, the CDR3 is TGTGCCAGCAGTGAAGGACAGGGGGCTAATGGCTACACCTTC.

The chain couples TRBV7-6 to TRBJ1-5; D may be TRBD1 (5 bases). The CDR3 totals 15 residues. Trimming cost V 9 bases and J 3 bases, with 18 bases left between them. The germline gives CDR1 SGHVS, CDR2 FNYEAQ. Here the CDR3 DNA reads TGTGCCAGTGGGGCAGGCGGCGGTTTCAATCAGCCCCAGCATTTT. Translated: CASGAGGGFNQPQHF.

CDR3 coding DNA: TGTGCCAGCAGTTCTGTCAGACAGGGCTATCAGCCCCAGCATTTT. Protein product: CASSSVRQGYQPQHF. The chain carries TRBV28 and TRBJ1-5; 7 bases line up with TRBD1. Trimming cost V 4 bases and J 5 bases; bases outside gene matches: 8. The CDR3 runs 15 residues. In germline, CDR1 is MDHEN, CDR2 SYDVKM.

The chain is built from TRBV15 and TRBJ1-1; D gene unclear. Trimming stripped 1 base from V and 0 bases from J, with 9 bases between. In germline, CDR1 is LNHNV, CDR2 YYDKDF (reference sequence). This CDR3 contains 15 residues. This chain's CDR3 is CATSRAPQLNTEAFF. The DNA of the CDR3 is TGTGCCACCAGCAGAGCCCCCCAGCTGAACACTGAAGCTTTCTTT.

The chain carries TRBV12-5 and TRBJ1-2, with D hard to call. There are 13 residues in the CDR3. Germline V gene data show CDR1 as LGHNT and CDR2 as FRNRAP. V was cut by 4 bases and J by 0 bases, with 6 bases left in between. The CDR3 sequence: CASGWNTNYGYTF. CDR3 coding DNA: TGTGCTAGTGGTTGGAACACTAACTATGGCTACACCTTC.

V is TRBV7-3 and J is TRBJ2-2; 10 bases are a match to TRBD2. The length of the CDR3 is 15 residues. The V gene end was trimmed by 5 bases and the J gene end by 4 bases; junction bases not matched to a gene: 4. Germline CDR1 and CDR2: SGHTA and FQGTGA. The CDR3 reads CASSAGLAATGELFF. CDR3 nucleotide sequence: TGTGCCAGCAGCGCCGGACTAGCGGCCACCGGGGAGCTGTTTTTT. The full variable domain, rest sourced from reference TRBV7-3 and TRBJ2-2, is GAGVSQTPSNKVTEKGKYVELRCDPISGHTALYWYRQSLGQGPEFLIYFQGTGAADDSGLPNDRFFAVRPEGSVSTLKIQRTERGDSAVYLCASSAGLAATGELFFGEGSRLTVL.

The V and J genes are TRBV5-1 and TRBJ2-5; tentatively, D is TRBD1 or TRBD2 (6 bases each). The CDR3 is 13 amino acids. The germline CDR1 and CDR2 sequences are SGHRS and YFSETQ. Trimming left V 5 bases short and J 1 base short, with 9 bases between. CDR3 nucleotide sequence: TGCGCCAGCAGACAGGGACTCCAAGAGACCCAGTACTTC. This gives the protein CASRQGLQETQYF.

The V gene is TRBV9, the J gene TRBJ2-1; 7 bases fit TRBD1. The CDR3 has 14 residues. Germline trimming cut 2 bases from V and 7 bases from J; bases unmatched to any gene: 6. Per germline, CDR1 SGDLS and CDR2 YYNGEE. This chain's CDR3 is CASSVAGGWNEQFF. In nucleotides, the CDR3 is TGTGCCAGCAGCGTGGCAGGGGGATGGAATGAGCAGTTCTTC.

This clone was counted once. The chain links TRBV3-1 (or the pseudogene TRBV3-2) to TRBJ1-4; TRBD1 is a possible D gene (5 bases). V lost 3 bases to trimming and J lost 5 bases, with 10 bases between them. CDR3 length equals 14 residues. Germline loops: CDR1 LGHDT, CDR2 YNNKEL (reference sequence). DNA for the CDR3: TGTGCCAGCAGCCATTTGCAGGGAAATGAAAAACTGTTTTTT. It specifies CASSHLQGNEKLFF.

The rearrangement joins TRBV6-5 to TRBJ1-5, with D hard to call. CDR1 and CDR2 (germline): MNHEY, SVGAGI. The CDR3 loop spans 15 amino acids. With 0 bases removed from V and 7 bases from J, the gap between germline ends came to 13 bases. The CDR3 region is CASSYSFGVGQPQHF. DNA for the CDR3: TGTGCCAGCAGTTACTCTTTCGGGGTCGGCCAGCCCCAGCATTTT.

The chain links TRBV9 to TRBJ1-3; unclear D gene. The CDR3 has 15 residues. CDR1 is SGDLS, CDR2 YYNGEE, per germline. Between the trimmed V and J ends, which lost 1 base and 2 bases, there was a span of 10 bases. CDR3 amino acids: CASSVTGMPGNTIYF. As DNA, the CDR3 is TGTGCCAGCAGCGTAACGGGAATGCCTGGAAACACCATATATTTT. The full variable domain, rest sourced from reference TRBV9 and TRBJ1-3, is DSGVTQTPKHLITATGQRVTLRCSPRSGDLSVYWYQQSLDQGLQFLIQYYNGEERAKGNILERFSAQQFPDLHSELNLSSLELGDSALYFCASSVTGMPGNTIYFGEGSWLTVV.

This rearrangement joins TRBV27 to TRBJ1-4; the D gene is possibly TRBD1 (6 bases). The germline V gene encodes CDR1 MNHEY and CDR2 SMNVEV (reference sequence). Trimming removed 3 bases at V and 6 bases at J, with 8 bases between. The CDR3 runs to 13 residues. Here the CDR3 reads CASSFQGHEKLFF. The CDR3 nucleotides read TGTGCCAGCAGTTTCCAGGGGCATGAAAAACTGTTTTTT.

This clone showed up many times. The genes are TRBV18 and TRBJ1-4; 9 bases fit TRBD1. The CDR3 extends over 15 amino acids. Per the germline V gene, CDR1 is KGHSH and CDR2 is LQKENI. The V gene end was trimmed by 3 bases and the J gene end by 8 bases; junction bases not matched to a gene: 7. DNA of the CDR3: TGTGCCAGCTCACCCCGGACAGGGGTAGGCGAAAAACTGTTTTTT. As protein: CASSPRTGVGEKLFF.

V is TRBV4-2 and J is TRBJ2-3, with D possibly being TRBD2 (5 bases). Trimming removed 3 bases at V and 0 bases at J, with 10 bases between. The CDR3 consists of 15 residues. CDR1 is LGHNA, CDR2 YNFKEQ, per germline. The DNA for the CDR3 is TGTGCCAGCAGCCAGGACGGGGAAAGCACAGATACGCAGTATTTT. Protein sequence: CASSQDGESTDTQYF.

The chain is built from TRBV28 and TRBJ2-7; tentatively, D is TRBD2 (6 bases). Germline V CDR1 and CDR2: MDHEN, SYDVKM. There are 15 residues in the CDR3. Trimming took 3 bases from V and 2 from J, leaving 14 bases between them. Here the CDR3 reads CASSFGGGLTYEQYF. The DNA for the CDR3 is TGTGCCAGCAGTTTTGGTGGGGGGTTGACCTACGAGCAGTACTTC.

This clone occurred a few times. The J gene is TRBJ1-2, the V gene TRBV7-2; the D gene is possibly TRBD1 (5 bases). With 5 bases removed from V and 4 bases from J, the gap between germline ends came to 14 bases. The CDR3 extends over 14 amino acids. CDR1 is SGHTA, CDR2 FQGNSA, per germline. DNA for the CDR3: TGTGCCAGCAGCCACTCCGGGACGGTCTATGGCTACACCTTC. Amino acids: CASSHSGTVYGYTF.

The chain carries TRBV10-2 and TRBJ1-2, with D hard to call. Germline V gene lookup returns CDR1 WSHSY and CDR2 SAAADI. The CDR3 is made up of 12 amino acids. Trimming shortened V by 5 bases and J by 8 bases, and 12 bases separated the two germline ends. In nucleotides, the CDR3 is TGCGCCAGCAGTCCCTTGGCGGCGGGCTACACCTTC. Amino acid sequence: CASSPLAAGYTF.

The CDR3, as DNA: TGTGCCAGCAGATCCTCCGCAGGGAATCAACAGGGCCCTGAAGCTTTCTTT. Its translation: CASRSSAGNQQGPEAFF. The V gene is TRBV28, the J gene TRBJ1-1; the D gene is possibly TRBD1 (6 bases). The CDR3 is 17 amino acids. V lost 6 bases and J lost 6, with 26 bases in between. Germline assignment: CDR1 MDHEN and CDR2 SYDVKM.

This sequence joins TRBV4-2 and TRBJ2-4; D gene ambiguous. CDR3 length: 14 residues. Between the trimmed V and J ends, which lost 0 bases and 7 bases, there was a span of 10 bases. Germline CDR1 reads LGHNA; CDR2 reads YNFKEQ. This CDR3 is CASSQDTDLNIQYF. DNA for the CDR3: TGTGCCAGCAGCCAAGATACAGATCTGAACATTCAGTACTTC.

The CDR3 region has the DNA TGTGCCAGCAAAACGCGGGGGGGAGACGAGCAGTACTTC. Translated: CASKTRGGDEQYF. This chain links TRBV2 with TRBJ2-7, with 9 bases identical to TRBD2. The CDR3 has 13 amino acids. After removal of 7 bases from V and 5 bases from J, the junction contained 6 bases not matched to a gene. Germline values: CDR1 SNHLY, CDR2 FYNNEI.